The source of this T cell receptor beta chain is a study of blood T cells in healthy people across ages. This clonotype occurred a few times. A J-beta primer mix and a sample-barcoded 5' primer were used in a second PCR of about 7 to 12 cycles. TCRdb analysed the 5' RACE reads with MiXCR anew, one entry per CDR3 protein. The sample includes 1.5 million to 2 million distinct CDR3 sequences, roughly 27% seen only once; the top ten take roughly 8%. With 6 bases clipped from V and 8 bases from J, the junction kept 11 bases outside the gene matches. Germline CDR1 reads MNHEY; CDR2 reads SVGAGI. CDR3 size: 15 residues.

Sequenced input: blood. The sequence was obtained from a woman aged 25 to 39 in good health. The chain employs TRBV6-5 and TRBJ1-2, with 11 nucleotides matching TRBD1. Written as DNA, the CDR3 is TGTGCCAGCAGGAGTACCGGGACAGGGGGGATGGGCTACACCTTC. Translating it yields CASRSTGTGGMGYTF.